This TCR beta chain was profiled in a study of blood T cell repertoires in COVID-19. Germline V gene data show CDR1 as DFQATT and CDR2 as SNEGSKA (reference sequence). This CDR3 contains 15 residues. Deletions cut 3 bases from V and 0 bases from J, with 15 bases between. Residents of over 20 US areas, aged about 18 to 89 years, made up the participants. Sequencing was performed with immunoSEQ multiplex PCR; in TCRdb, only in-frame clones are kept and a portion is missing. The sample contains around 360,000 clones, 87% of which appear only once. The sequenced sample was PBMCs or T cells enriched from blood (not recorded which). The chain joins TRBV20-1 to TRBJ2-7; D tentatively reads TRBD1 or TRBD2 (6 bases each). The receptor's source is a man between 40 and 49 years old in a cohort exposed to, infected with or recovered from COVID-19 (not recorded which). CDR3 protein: CSASGGRISSYEQYF. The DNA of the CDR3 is TGCAGTGCTAGTGGGGGGCGGATAAGCTCCTACGAGCAGTACTTC.